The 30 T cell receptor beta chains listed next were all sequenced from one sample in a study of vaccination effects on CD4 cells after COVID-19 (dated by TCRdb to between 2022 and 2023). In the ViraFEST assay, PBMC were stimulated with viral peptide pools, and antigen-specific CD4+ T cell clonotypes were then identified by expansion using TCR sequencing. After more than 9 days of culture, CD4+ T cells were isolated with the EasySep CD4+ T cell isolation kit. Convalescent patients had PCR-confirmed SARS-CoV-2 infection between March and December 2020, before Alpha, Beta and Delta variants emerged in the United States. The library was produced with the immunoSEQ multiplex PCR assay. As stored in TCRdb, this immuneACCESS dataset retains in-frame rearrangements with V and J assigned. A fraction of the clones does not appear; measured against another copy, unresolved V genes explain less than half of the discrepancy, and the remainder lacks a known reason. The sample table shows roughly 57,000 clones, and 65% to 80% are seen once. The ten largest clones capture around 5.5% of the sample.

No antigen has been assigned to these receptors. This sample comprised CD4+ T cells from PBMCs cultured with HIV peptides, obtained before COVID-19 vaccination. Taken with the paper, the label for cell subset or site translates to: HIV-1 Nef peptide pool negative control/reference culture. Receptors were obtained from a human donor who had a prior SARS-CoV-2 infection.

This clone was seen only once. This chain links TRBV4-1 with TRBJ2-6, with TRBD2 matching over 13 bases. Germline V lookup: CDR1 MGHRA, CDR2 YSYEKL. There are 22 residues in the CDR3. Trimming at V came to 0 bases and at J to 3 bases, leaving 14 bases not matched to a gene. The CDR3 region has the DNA TGCGCCAGCAGCCAAGAATACAACAGGGGACGACTAGCGGGAGGTGGGGCCAACGTCCTGACTTTC. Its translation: CASSQEYNRGRLAGGGANVLTF.

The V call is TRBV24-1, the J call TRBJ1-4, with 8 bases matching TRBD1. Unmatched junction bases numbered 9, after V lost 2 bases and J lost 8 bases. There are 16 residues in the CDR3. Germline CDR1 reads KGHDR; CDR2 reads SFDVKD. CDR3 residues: CATSDSRTGWGEKLFF. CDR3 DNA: TGTGCCACCAGTGATTCGAGGACAGGGTGGGGCGAAAAACTGTTTTTT.

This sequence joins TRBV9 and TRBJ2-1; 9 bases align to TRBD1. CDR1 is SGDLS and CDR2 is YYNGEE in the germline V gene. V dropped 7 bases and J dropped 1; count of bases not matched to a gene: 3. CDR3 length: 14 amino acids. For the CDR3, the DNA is TGTGCCAGCCAGGGACAGGGTTCCTACAATGAGCAGTTCTTC. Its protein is CASQGQGSYNEQFF. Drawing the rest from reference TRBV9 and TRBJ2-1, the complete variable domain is DSGVTQTPKHLITATGQRVTLRCSPRSGDLSVYWYQQSLDQGLQFLIQYYNGEERAKGNILERFSAQQFPDLHSELNLSSLELGDSALYFCASQGQGSYNEQFFGPGTRLTVL.

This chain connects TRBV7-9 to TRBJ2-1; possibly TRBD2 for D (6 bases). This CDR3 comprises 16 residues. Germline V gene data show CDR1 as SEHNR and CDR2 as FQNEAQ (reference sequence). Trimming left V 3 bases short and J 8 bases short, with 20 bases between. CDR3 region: CASSLGSGGFRDEQFF. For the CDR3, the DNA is TGTGCCAGCAGCTTGGGGTCTGGGGGGTTTCGGGATGAGCAGTTCTTC.

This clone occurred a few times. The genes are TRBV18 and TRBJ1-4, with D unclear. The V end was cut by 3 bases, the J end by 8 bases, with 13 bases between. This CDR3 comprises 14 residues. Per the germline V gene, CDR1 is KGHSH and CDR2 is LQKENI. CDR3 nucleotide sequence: TGTGCCAGCTCACCCGGGGAATCCTACGAAAAACTGTTTTTT. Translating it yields CASSPGESYEKLFF.

The CDR3 reads CASSFRTSGSIEQFF. The CDR3 DNA follows: TGTGCCAGCAGCTTCCGGACTAGCGGGAGTATTGAGCAGTTCTTC. The rearrangement joins TRBV5-5 to TRBJ2-1; 13 bases match TRBD2. The J segment lost 9 bases and the V segment lost 2 bases, leaving 5 bases of the junction unmatched. The CDR3 contains 15 residues. Germline values: CDR1 SGHKS, CDR2 YYEKEE (reference sequence).

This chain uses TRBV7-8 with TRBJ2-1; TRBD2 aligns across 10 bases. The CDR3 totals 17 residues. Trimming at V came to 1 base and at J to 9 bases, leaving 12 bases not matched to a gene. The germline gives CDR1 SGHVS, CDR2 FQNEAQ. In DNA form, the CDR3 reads TGTGCCAGCAGCTTAGAAAGCGGGAGGGCCAGGATAGGTGAGCAGTTCTTC. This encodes CASSLESGRARIGEQFF.

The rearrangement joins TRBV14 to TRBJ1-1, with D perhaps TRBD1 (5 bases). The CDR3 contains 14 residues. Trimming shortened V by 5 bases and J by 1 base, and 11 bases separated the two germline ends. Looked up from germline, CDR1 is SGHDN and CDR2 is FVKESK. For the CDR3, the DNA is TGTGCCAGCAGCTTATACACAGGGAACACTGAAGCTTTCTTT. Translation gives CASSLYTGNTEAFF.

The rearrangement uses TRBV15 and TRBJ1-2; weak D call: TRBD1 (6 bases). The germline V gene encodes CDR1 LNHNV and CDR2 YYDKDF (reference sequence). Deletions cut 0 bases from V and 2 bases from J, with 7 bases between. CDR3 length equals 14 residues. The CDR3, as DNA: TGTGCCACCAGCAGAGAAACAGGGAACTATGGCTACACCTTC. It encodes CATSRETGNYGYTF.

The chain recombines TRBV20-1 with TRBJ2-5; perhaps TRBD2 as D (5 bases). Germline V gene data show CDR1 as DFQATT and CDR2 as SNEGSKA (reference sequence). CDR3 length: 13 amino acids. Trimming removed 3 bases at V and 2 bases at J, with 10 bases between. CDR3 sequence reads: CSASKGGQETQYF. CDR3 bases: TGCAGTGCTAGTAAGGGCGGGCAAGAGACCCAGTACTTC.

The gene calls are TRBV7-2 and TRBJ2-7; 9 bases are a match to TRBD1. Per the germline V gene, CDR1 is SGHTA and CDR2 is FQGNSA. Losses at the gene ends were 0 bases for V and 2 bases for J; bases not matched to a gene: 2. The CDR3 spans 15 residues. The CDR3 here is CASSLAGTGPYEQYF. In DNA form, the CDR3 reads TGTGCCAGCAGCTTAGCCGGGACAGGGCCCTACGAGCAGTACTTC.

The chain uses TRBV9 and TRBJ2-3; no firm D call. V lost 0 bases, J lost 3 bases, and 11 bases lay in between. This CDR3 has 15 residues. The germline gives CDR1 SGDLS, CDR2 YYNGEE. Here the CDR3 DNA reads TGTGCCAGCAGCGTAGGGGTCCTGGGTACAGATACGCAGTATTTT. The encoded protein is CASSVGVLGTDTQYF.

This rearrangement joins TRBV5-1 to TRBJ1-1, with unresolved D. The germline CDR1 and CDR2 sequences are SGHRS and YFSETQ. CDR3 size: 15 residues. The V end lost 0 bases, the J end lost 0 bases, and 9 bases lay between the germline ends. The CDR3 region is CASSLDPDMNTEAFF. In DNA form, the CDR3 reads TGCGCCAGCAGCTTGGATCCAGACATGAACACTGAAGCTTTCTTT.

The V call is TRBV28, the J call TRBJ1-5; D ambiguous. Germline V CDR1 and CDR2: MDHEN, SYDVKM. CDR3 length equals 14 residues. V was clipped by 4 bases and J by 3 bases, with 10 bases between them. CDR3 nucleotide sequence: TGTGCCAGCAGTTCCGCCGGATTCAATCAGCCCCAGCATTTT. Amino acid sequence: CASSSAGFNQPQHF.

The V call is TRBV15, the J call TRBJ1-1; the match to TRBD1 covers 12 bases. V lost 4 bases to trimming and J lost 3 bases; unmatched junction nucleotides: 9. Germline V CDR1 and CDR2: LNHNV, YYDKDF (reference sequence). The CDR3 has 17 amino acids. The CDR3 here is CATSTGTGGDLDTEAFF. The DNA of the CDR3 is TGTGCCACCAGCACCGGGACAGGGGGCGATTTGGACACTGAAGCTTTCTTT.

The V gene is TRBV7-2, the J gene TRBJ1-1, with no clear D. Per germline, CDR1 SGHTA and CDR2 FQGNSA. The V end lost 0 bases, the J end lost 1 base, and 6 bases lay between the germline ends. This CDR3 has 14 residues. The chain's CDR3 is CASSLALGNTEAFF. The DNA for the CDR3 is TGTGCCAGCAGCTTAGCGCTGGGGAACACTGAAGCTTTCTTT.

The chain's CDR3 is CASSFSLAGDYEQYF. CDR3 bases: TGTGCCAGCAGCTTCAGTCTAGCGGGGGACTACGAGCAGTACTTC. The rearrangement links TRBV5-4 to TRBJ2-7; 10 bases are shared with TRBD2. The germline V gene encodes CDR1 SGHNT and CDR2 YYREEE (reference sequence). The trim removed 2 bases at V and 3 bases at J, leaving 5 bases unmatched. The CDR3 totals 15 residues.

CDR3 bases: TGTGCCAGTAATGTAGGACGACAGGGGGCTACCGGGGAGCTGTTTTTT. It yields the protein CASNVGRQGATGELFF. The J gene is TRBJ2-2, the V gene TRBV19, with 10 nucleotides matching TRBD1. The V gene end was trimmed by 7 bases and the J gene end by 5 bases; junction bases not matched to a gene: 10. Germline V gives CDR1 LNHDA, CDR2 SQIVND (reference sequence). This CDR3 region has 16 residues.

The CDR3 spells CASSQVRTGTDTQYF. The CDR3 region has the DNA TGTGCCAGCAGCCAAGTCCGCACGGGTACAGATACGCAGTATTTT. The V call is TRBV4-2, the J call TRBJ2-3; no firm D call. The CDR3 contains 15 residues. Germline values: CDR1 LGHNA, CDR2 YNFKEQ. The germline V and J ends were trimmed by 1 base and 3 bases, with 11 bases remaining between them.

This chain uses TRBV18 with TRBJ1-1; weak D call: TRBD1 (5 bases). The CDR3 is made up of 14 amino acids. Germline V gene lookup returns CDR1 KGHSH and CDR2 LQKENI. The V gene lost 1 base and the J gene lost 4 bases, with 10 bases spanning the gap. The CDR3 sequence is CASSPQGPSTEAFF. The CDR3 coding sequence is TGTGCCAGCTCACCACAGGGGCCCAGCACTGAAGCTTTCTTT.

Here the CDR3 DNA reads TGTGCCACCGACGGGACTAGCGGGAATATCCCTATATCCTACGAGCAGTACTTC. It encodes CATDGTSGNIPISYEQYF. This chain connects TRBV24-1 to TRBJ2-7, with 13 bases fitting TRBD2. Looked up from germline, CDR1 is KGHDR and CDR2 is SFDVKD. CDR3 size: 18 residues. Trimming took 9 bases from V and 1 from J; bases not matched to a gene: 14.

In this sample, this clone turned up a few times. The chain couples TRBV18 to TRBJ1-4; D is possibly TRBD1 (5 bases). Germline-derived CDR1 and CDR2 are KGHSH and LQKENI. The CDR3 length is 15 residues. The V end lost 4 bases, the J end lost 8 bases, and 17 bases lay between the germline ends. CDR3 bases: TGTGCCAGCTCACTTCCAGGGAGAGGAAGGGAAAAACTGTTTTTT. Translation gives CASSLPGRGREKLFF.

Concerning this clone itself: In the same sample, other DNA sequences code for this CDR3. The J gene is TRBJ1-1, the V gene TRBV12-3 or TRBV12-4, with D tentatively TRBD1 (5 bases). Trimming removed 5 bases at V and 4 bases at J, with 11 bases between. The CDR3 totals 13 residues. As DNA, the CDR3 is TGTGCCAGCAGTCTCAGGGAAGGCACTGAAGCTTTCTTT. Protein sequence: CASSLREGTEAFF.

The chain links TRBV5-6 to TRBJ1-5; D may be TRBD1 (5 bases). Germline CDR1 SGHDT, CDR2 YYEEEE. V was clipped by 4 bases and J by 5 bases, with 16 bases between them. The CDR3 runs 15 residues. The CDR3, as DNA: TGTGCCAGCAGCGAAACAGGACTGGGGGATCAGCCCCAGCATTTT. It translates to CASSETGLGDQPQHF.

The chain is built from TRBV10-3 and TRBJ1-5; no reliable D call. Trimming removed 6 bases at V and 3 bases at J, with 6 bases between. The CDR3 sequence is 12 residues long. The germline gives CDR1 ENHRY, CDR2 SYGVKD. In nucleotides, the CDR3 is TGTGCCATCAGCCCCAACAATCAGCCCCAGCATTTT. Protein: CAISPNNQPQHF.

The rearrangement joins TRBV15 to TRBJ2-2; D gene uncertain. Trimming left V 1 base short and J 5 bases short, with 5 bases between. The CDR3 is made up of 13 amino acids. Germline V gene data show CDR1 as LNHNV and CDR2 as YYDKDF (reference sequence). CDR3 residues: CATSRVPTGELFF. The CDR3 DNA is TGTGCCACCAGCAGAGTTCCGACCGGGGAGCTGTTTTTT.

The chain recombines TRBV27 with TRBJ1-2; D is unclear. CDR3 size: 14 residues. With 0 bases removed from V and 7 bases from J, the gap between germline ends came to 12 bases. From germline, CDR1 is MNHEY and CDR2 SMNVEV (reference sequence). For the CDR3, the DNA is TGTGCCAGCAGTTTATCCCTTTTGAACCCTGGCTACACCTTC. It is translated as CASSLSLLNPGYTF.

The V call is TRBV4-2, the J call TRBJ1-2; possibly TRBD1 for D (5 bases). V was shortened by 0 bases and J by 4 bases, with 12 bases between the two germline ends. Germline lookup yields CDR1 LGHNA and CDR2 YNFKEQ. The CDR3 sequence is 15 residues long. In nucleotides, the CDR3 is TGTGCCAGCAGCCAAGATATAAGGGGAAGCTATGGCTACACCTTC. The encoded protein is CASSQDIRGSYGYTF.

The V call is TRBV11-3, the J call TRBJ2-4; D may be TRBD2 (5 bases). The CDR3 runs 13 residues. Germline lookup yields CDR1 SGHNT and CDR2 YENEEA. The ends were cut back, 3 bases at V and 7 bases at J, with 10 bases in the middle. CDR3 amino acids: CASSFNSGNIQYF. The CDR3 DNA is TGTGCCAGCAGCTTTAATTCGGGGAACATTCAGTACTTC.

The CDR3 DNA reads as TGCGCCAGCAGCCAAGATCTGGGGATTGGGTACAATGAGCAGTTCTTC. This gives the protein CASSQDLGIGYNEQFF. The chain uses TRBV4-1 and TRBJ2-1; D remains unclear. CDR1 MGHRA and CDR2 YSYEKL come from the germline V gene. The CDR3 spans 16 residues. Trimming left V 0 bases short and J 4 bases short, with 13 bases between.